The T cell receptor beta chain described here comes from a study of immune heterogeneity within non-small cell lung tumors. Study-wide results and caveats: Alongside site-unique high-frequency clones, identical dominant CDR3 beta clonotypes recurred across tumor sites within a patient. Individual patients largely had distinct high-frequency T-cell receptor beta clonotypes from one another.

This clonotype was counted only a few times. Its target is not known. The CDR3 totals 16 residues. V lost 3 bases and J 8 bases, leaving 19 bases between the germline ends. Germline-derived CDR1 and CDR2 are SGHVS and FQNEAQ. It was with 32 V and 13 J primers that multiplex PCR amplified TCR beta CDR3. TCRdb itself ran the multiplex PCR reads through MiXCR, one entry per CDR3 protein. This table has tens of thousands of distinct CDR3 sequences, less than 35% appearing once. The template consisted of bulk tumor genomic DNA, with about 600 ng used per sample. Widely spaced biopsies, several per primary tumor, were obtained at surgery. Samples came from untreated patients having curative surgery for newly diagnosed non-small cell lung cancer.

The sequencing input was lung tumor tissue. This TCR derives from a man in his forties with non-small cell lung cancer. The chain couples TRBV7-8 to TRBJ1-4, with TRBD1 as a possible D gene (5 bases). Written as DNA, the CDR3 is TGTGCCAGCAGCTTCACCTACTTGAGCGAGGGGGAAAAACTGTTTTTT. It codes for CASSFTYLSEGEKLFF.